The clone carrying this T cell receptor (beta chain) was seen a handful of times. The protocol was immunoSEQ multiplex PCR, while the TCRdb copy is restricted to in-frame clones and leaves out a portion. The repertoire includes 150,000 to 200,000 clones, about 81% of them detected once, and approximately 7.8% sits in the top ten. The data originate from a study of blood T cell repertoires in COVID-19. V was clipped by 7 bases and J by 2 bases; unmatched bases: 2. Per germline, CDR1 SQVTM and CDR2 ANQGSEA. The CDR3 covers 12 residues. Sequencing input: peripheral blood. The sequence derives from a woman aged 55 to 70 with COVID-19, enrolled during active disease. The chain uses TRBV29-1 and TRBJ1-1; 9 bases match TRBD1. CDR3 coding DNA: TGCAGCGGGGACAGGGTTAACACTGAAGCTTTCTTT. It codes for CSGDRVNTEAFF.